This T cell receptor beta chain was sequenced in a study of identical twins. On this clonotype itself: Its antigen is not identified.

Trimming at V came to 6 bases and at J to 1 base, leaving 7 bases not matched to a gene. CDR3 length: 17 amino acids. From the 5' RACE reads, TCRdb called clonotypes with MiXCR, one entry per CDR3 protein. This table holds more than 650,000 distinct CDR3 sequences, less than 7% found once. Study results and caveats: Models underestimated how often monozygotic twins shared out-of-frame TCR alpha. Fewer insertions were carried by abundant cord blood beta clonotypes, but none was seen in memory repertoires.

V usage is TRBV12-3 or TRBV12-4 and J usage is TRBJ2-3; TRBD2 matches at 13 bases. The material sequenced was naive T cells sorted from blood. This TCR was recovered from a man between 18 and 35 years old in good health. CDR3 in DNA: TGTGCCAGCAGCGGACTAGCGGGAGACGGCGGCACAGATACGCAGTATTTT. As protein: CASSGLAGDGGTDTQYF.